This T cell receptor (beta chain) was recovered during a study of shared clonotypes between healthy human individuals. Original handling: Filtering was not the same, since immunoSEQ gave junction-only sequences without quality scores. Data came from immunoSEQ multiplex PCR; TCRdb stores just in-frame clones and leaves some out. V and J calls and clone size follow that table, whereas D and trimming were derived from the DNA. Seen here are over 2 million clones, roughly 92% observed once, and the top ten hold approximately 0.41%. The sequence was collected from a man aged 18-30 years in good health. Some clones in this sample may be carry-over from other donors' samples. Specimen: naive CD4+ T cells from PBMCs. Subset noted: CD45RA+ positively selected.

CDR3 loop: CASSYENEQYF. In nucleotides, the CDR3 is TGTGCCAGCAGTTATGAGAACGAGCAGTACTTC. The V gene is TRBV6-6, the J gene TRBJ2-7; D remains unclear. V gave up 3 bases and J gave up 5 bases, with 5 bases separating them. The CDR3 is 11 residues long. Germline CDR1 MNHNY, CDR2 SVGAGI (reference sequence).